This T cell receptor (beta chain) stems from a study of OX40 agonist ivuxolimab in advanced cancers. Study-wide findings and caveats: Near-lowest levels of clonal expansion characterized partial responders at 0.1-3.0 mg/kg.

This clone was detected once. Its antigen remains unidentified. Clones were read by immunoSEQ multiplex PCR, and TCRdb kept only the in-frame ones, dropping some. The data hold more than 80,000 clones, with around 94% observed a single time. Material: CD4+ or CD8+ T cells sorted from blood, obtained in a trial of the OX40 agonist ivuxolimab. The receptor comes from an adult with an advanced solid tumor such as melanoma, head and neck, liver or kidney cancer.

The CDR3 sequence: CASSIQQGANYEQYF. As DNA, the CDR3 is TGTGCCAGTAGTATTCAACAGGGGGCAAACTACGAGCAGTACTTC. The chain links TRBV19 to TRBJ2-7, with TRBD1 identical over 9 bases. CDR3 length: 15 residues. The trim removed 3 bases at V and 3 bases at J, leaving 6 bases unmatched. CDR1 is LNHDA, CDR2 SQIVND, per germline (reference sequence).